The 19 T cell receptor beta chains reported below all come from one sample, sequenced in a study of shared clonotypes between healthy human individuals. Only in-frame clones appear in the TCRdb table, and some are missing; sequencing was by immunoSEQ multiplex PCR. The table has roughly 2,000,000 clones, 85% to 95% seen once; the top ten hold about 1.6%. Naive CD8 cells were CD45RO-negative, positively selected for CCR7, excluding terminally differentiated effector memory CD45RA+ cells. Sequences were obtained from naive CD8+ T cells from PBMCs. The receptors were gathered from a man aged 18 to 29 in good health. Some clones in this sample may be carry-over from other donors' samples.

The chain carries TRBV27 and TRBJ1-1, with D perhaps TRBD1 (5 bases). V gave up 8 bases and J gave up 0 bases, with 19 bases separating them. CDR3 length: 16 amino acids. The germline CDR1 and CDR2 sequences are MNHEY and SMNVEV (reference sequence). The CDR3 is CASRGRQGGLNTEAFF. Written as DNA, the CDR3 is TGTGCCAGCCGGGGGAGGCAGGGAGGTTTGAACACTGAAGCTTTCTTT.

The V and J genes are TRBV18 and TRBJ2-7, with a weak D call TRBD1 (5 bases). The germline V gene has CDR1 KGHSH and CDR2 LQKENI. V was trimmed by 3 bases and J by 4 bases, leaving 16 bases between them. The CDR3 is made up of 15 amino acids. CDR3 nucleotides: TGTGCCAGCTCACCCGGGCCCTCGAAGGGGTACGAGCAGTACTTC. It yields the protein CASSPGPSKGYEQYF.

The chain couples TRBV4-1 to TRBJ1-5; D remains ambiguous. The germline gives CDR1 MGHRA, CDR2 YSYEKL. Trimming took 0 bases from V and 5 from J, leaving 17 bases between them. The CDR3 is made up of 17 amino acids. The CDR3 coding sequence is TGCGCCAGCAGCCAAGACGGGTCGGGGATCGTTTATCAGCCCCAGCATTTT. Translated, it gives CASSQDGSGIVYQPQHF.

The chain combines TRBV28 with TRBJ2-1; no clear D. Trimming removed 6 bases from V and 9 bases from J, with 12 bases in between. Germline CDR1 and CDR2: MDHEN and SYDVKM. CDR3 length: 12 amino acids. CDR3 sequence: CASSGPRAEQFF. CDR3 coding DNA: TGTGCCAGCAGCGGTCCCCGGGCTGAGCAGTTCTTC.

The rearrangement joins TRBV29-1 to TRBJ2-5, with 7 positions matching TRBD1. This CDR3 region has 13 residues. Germline assignment: CDR1 SQVTM and CDR2 ANQGSEA. The trim removed 6 bases at V and 5 bases at J, leaving 9 bases unmatched. CDR3 in amino acids: CSVPPDRVETQYF. The CDR3 bases are TGCAGCGTCCCCCCCGACAGGGTGGAGACCCAGTACTTC.

The J gene is TRBJ2-7, the V gene TRBV7-9; the match to TRBD2 covers 8 bases. The CDR3 runs to 15 residues. With 3 bases clipped from V and 2 bases from J, the junction kept 6 bases outside the gene matches. Germline CDR1 is SEHNR and CDR2 is FQNEAQ (reference sequence). DNA of the CDR3: TGTGCCAGCAGCTTTGGAGCGGGACTAGCCTACGAGCAGTACTTC. It specifies CASSFGAGLAYEQYF.

The chain joins TRBV4-1 to TRBJ2-7; 9 nucleotides line up with TRBD1. Trimming at V came to 0 bases and at J to 0 bases, leaving 3 bases not matched to a gene. The germline V gene has CDR1 MGHRA and CDR2 YSYEKL. The CDR3 is 16 amino acids. The CDR3 reads CASSQEGTGSSYEQYF. CDR3 sequence (DNA): TGCGCCAGCAGCCAAGAAGGGACAGGGAGCTCCTACGAGCAGTACTTC.

The chain couples TRBV7-9 to TRBJ2-7, with D tentatively TRBD1 (5 bases). V lost 4 bases and J 0 bases, leaving 13 bases between the germline ends. The CDR3 is 15 amino acids. The germline V gene has CDR1 SEHNR and CDR2 FQNEAQ (reference sequence). This CDR3 reads CASSSDISSSYEQYF. For the CDR3, the DNA is TGTGCCAGCAGCTCGGACATCTCGTCCTCCTACGAGCAGTACTTC.

This chain links TRBV28 with TRBJ1-5, with D hard to call. Germline V gene data show CDR1 as MDHEN and CDR2 as SYDVKM. With 7 bases removed from V and 2 bases from J, the gap between germline ends came to 15 bases. The CDR3 sequence is 15 residues long. The CDR3 bases are TGTGCCAGCAACTCCCCCCGGGAAGGCAATCAGCCCCAGCATTTT. This gives the protein CASNSPREGNQPQHF.

This chain uses TRBV11-2 with TRBJ2-1; D is perhaps TRBD2 (6 bases). Trimming pared 5 bases from V and 4 bases from J, leaving 24 bases between. CDR1 and CDR2 from the germline V gene are SGHAT and FQNNGV. There are 18 residues in the CDR3. CDR3 nucleotide sequence: TGTGCCAGCAGCCCGGGACTGTTCTCTTTGGGGGATTACAATGAGCAGTTCTTC. Its protein is CASSPGLFSLGDYNEQFF.

The chain recombines TRBV7-2 with TRBJ2-1; tentative D call: TRBD1 (6 bases). In germline, CDR1 is SGHTA, CDR2 FQGNSA. V dropped 5 bases and J dropped 7 bases, with 18 bases sitting between them. There are 15 residues in the CDR3. CDR3 sequence (DNA): TGTGCCAGCAGCCCTAGCCCCCCAGGGGTGAATGAGCAGTTCTTC. Translated, it gives CASSPSPPGVNEQFF.

A note on this clone: The sample carries other DNA sequences with the same CDR3. V gene TRBV27 combines with J gene TRBJ1-1, with no clear D. Germline V lookup: CDR1 MNHEY, CDR2 SMNVEV (reference sequence). This CDR3 region has 13 residues. Trimming took off 3 bases at V and 0 bases at J, with 5 bases between the two ends. CDR3 nucleotides: TGTGCCAGCAGTTTGGTGATGAACACTGAAGCTTTCTTT. Its protein is CASSLVMNTEAFF.

The chain employs TRBV11-2 and TRBJ2-7, with 7 positions matching TRBD1. The CDR3 is 15 amino acids. Germline assignment: CDR1 SGHAT and CDR2 FQNNGV. Unmatched junction bases numbered 10, after V lost 5 bases and J lost 3 bases. DNA of the CDR3: TGTGCCAGCAGCCCACACAGGGGCATGGTCTACGAGCAGTACTTC. Protein sequence: CASSPHRGMVYEQYF.

CDR3: CATSRRGGPYEQYF. In nucleotides, the CDR3 is TGTGCCACCAGCAGACGAGGGGGTCCCTACGAGCAGTACTTC. This rearrangement joins TRBV15 to TRBJ2-7, with a weak D call TRBD1 (6 bases). V lost 2 bases to trimming and J lost 2 bases, with 10 bases between them. The CDR3 is 14 residues long. Germline-derived CDR1 and CDR2 are LNHNV and YYDKDF (reference sequence). The whole variable domain, remainder taken from reference TRBV15 and TRBJ2-7, is DAMVIQNPRYQVTQFGKPVTLSCSQTLNHNVMYWYQQKSSQAPKLLFHYYDKDFNNEADTPDNFQSRRPNTSFCFLDIRSPGLGDTAMYLCATSRRGGPYEQYFGPGTRLTVT.

This clone appeared once. The chain employs TRBV27 and TRBJ2-2, with 7 bases identical to TRBD1. Unmatched junction bases numbered 2, after V lost 4 bases and J lost 6 bases. The CDR3 consists of 13 residues. Germline CDR1 and CDR2: MNHEY and SMNVEV (reference sequence). CDR3 coding DNA: TGTGCCAGCAGTTCGGGACAGTCCGGGGAGCTGTTTTTT. It encodes CASSSGQSGELFF.

V gene TRBV5-8 combines with J gene TRBJ2-7; D is unresolved. The V gene lost 3 bases and the J gene lost 2 bases, with 9 bases spanning the gap. CDR3 length: 13 residues. In germline, CDR1 is SGHTS, CDR2 YDEGEE. The CDR3 region is CASSYRLTYEQYF. In DNA form, the CDR3 reads TGTGCCAGCAGCTATCGACTCACCTACGAGCAGTACTTC.

The V call is TRBV11-2, the J call TRBJ2-7; D tentatively reads TRBD1 or TRBD2 (5 bases each). Looked up from germline, CDR1 is SGHAT and CDR2 is FQNNGV. The CDR3 spans 18 residues. V lost 4 bases, J lost 3 bases, and 25 bases lay in between. The CDR3 DNA follows: TGTGCCAGCAGCTCCGGGACCCGCGCCCGCGTTGGATACTACGAGCAGTACTTC. Translating it yields CASSSGTRARVGYYEQYF.

The J gene is TRBJ2-1, the V gene TRBV5-6; 9 bases align to TRBD1. J was trimmed by 5 bases and V by 4 bases; bases with no gene match: 10. CDR3 size: 16 residues. The germline V gene encodes CDR1 SGHDT and CDR2 YYEEEE. The CDR3 DNA reads as TGTGCCAGCAGCACACTCACGGGACAGGGTAACAATGAGCAGTTCTTC. Its translation is CASSTLTGQGNNEQFF.

This rearrangement joins TRBV15 to TRBJ2-2; D is undetermined. Germline V CDR1 and CDR2: LNHNV, YYDKDF (reference sequence). The V and J ends lost 1 base and 6 bases respectively, with 9 bases between them. The CDR3 is 14 amino acids. The CDR3 nucleotides read TGTGCCACCAGCAGAGGGGGTTTCGCCGGGGAGCTGTTTTTT. This gives the protein CATSRGGFAGELFF. Full variable domain (remainder filled in from reference TRBV15 and TRBJ2-2): DAMVIQNPRYQVTQFGKPVTLSCSQTLNHNVMYWYQQKSSQAPKLLFHYYDKDFNNEADTPDNFQSRRPNTSFCFLDIRSPGLGDTAMYLCATSRGGFAGELFFGEGSRLTVL.